These 10 T cell receptor beta chains came from one sample sequenced in a study of cytomegalovirus exposure and HLA in healthy donors. Both 60 Vbeta primers and 13 Jbeta primers went into the PCR. Sequencing used immunoSEQ multiplex PCR; TCRdb keeps in-frame clones, though not all of them. The sample table includes approximately 68,000 clones. The source material was PBMCs. The receptors come from a female donor in good health and CMV-seropositive.

The V call is TRBV27, the J call TRBJ2-7, with 12 bases identical to TRBD1. The length of the CDR3 is 17 residues. Trimming at V came to 6 bases and at J to 6 bases, leaving 15 bases not matched to a gene. CDR1 is MNHEY and CDR2 is SMNVEV in the germline V gene (reference sequence). The CDR3 loop reads CASRNLAGTGGVFEQYF. CDR3 DNA: TGTGCCAGCAGAAACCTAGCCGGGACAGGGGGCGTCTTCGAGCAGTACTTC.

This chain connects TRBV2 to TRBJ2-5; D might be TRBD1 (5 bases). The J call may be mistaken, given a closer DNA end match to TRBJ2-7. The CDR3 spans 13 residues. Germline loops: CDR1 SNHLY, CDR2 FYNNEI. CDR3 sequence: CASSGLGESEQYF. The CDR3 DNA reads TGTGCCAGCAGTGGGTTAGGGGAAAGCGAGCAGTACTTC.

The rearrangement links TRBV7-9 to TRBJ1-1; TRBD1 matches 12 bases. The V gene's germline CDR1 is SEHNR and CDR2 FQNEAQ (reference sequence). The CDR3 loop spans 16 amino acids. V was pared by 2 bases and J by 1 base, with 2 bases of the junction left unmatched. CDR3 region: CASSLMGQGANTEAFF. The CDR3 DNA reads as TGTGCCAGCAGCTTAATGGGACAGGGGGCGAACACTGAAGCTTTCTTT.

The chain recombines TRBV7-2 with TRBJ1-1, with TRBD1 identical over 11 bases. Trimming took 5 bases from V and 8 from J; bases not matched to a gene: 10. Germline CDR1 SGHTA, CDR2 FQGNSA. The CDR3 spans 15 residues. Here the CDR3 DNA reads TGTGCCAGCAGCACGGGACAGGGGGGGCCTGTAGAAGCTTTCTTT. Its translation is CASSTGQGGPVEAFF.

The V and J genes are TRBV4-2 and TRBJ2-3, with TRBD2 as a possible D gene (7 bases). Germline CDR1 reads LGHNA; CDR2 reads YNFKEQ. V was pared by 0 bases and J by 0 bases, with 22 bases between. This CDR3 spans 20 amino acids. CDR3 in amino acids: CASSQEVGGGGRLSTDTQYF. The CDR3 nucleotides are TGTGCCAGCAGCCAAGAAGTAGGAGGGGGGGGGCGCCTTAGCACAGATACGCAGTATTTT.

In DNA, the CDR3 is TGTGCCAGCAGCGGCCCCGAGGGACAGGGGTACAATGAGCAGTTCTTC. It yields the protein CASSGPEGQGYNEQFF. This rearrangement joins TRBV7-9 to TRBJ2-1, with 10 positions matching TRBD1. The CDR3 is made up of 16 amino acids. V dropped 5 bases and J dropped 4; count of bases not matched to a gene: 8. Germline CDR1 and CDR2: SEHNR and FQNEAQ (reference sequence).

The chain links TRBV7-2 to TRBJ2-2, with a possible D match to TRBD2 (6 bases). This CDR3 contains 15 residues. From germline, CDR1 is SGHTA and CDR2 FQGNSA. Trimming took 5 bases from V and 2 from J, leaving 12 bases between them. The CDR3 sequence is CASSQRTTNTGELFF. The CDR3 nucleotides are TGTGCCAGCAGCCAGAGGACTACTAACACCGGGGAGCTGTTTTTT.

The V gene is TRBV2, the J gene TRBJ2-3, with 11 bases matching TRBD2. Trimming cost V 0 bases and J 5 bases; bases outside gene matches: 4. The CDR3 has 16 amino acids. Germline V gene lookup returns CDR1 SNHLY and CDR2 FYNNEI. CDR3 sequence (DNA): TGTGCCAGCAGTGAAGCGATAGCGGGGGGGCGAGATACGCAGTATTTT. It translates to CASSEAIAGGRDTQYF. The full variable domain, in which reference TRBV2 and TRBJ2-3 provide the parts outside the CDR3, is EPEVTQTPSHQVTQMGQEVILRCVPISNHLYFYWYRQILGQKVEFLVSFYNNEISEKSEIFDDQFSVERPDGSNFTLKIRSTKLEDSAMYFCASSEAIAGGRDTQYFGPGTRLTVL.

The chain couples TRBV15 to TRBJ2-7; the D gene is possibly TRBD2 (5 bases). This CDR3 has 13 amino acids. The V gene lost 0 bases and the J gene lost 12 bases, with 15 bases spanning the gap. CDR1 is LNHNV, CDR2 YYDKDF, per germline (reference sequence). The CDR3 DNA is TGTGCCACCAGCAGAGATCGAAGGACTCCCCGGTACTTC. It specifies CATSRDRRTPRYF.

The chain employs TRBV18 and TRBJ2-1; TRBD2 agrees at 8 bases. The ends lost 3 bases at V and 8 bases at J; junction bases unmatched: 12. CDR1 KGHSH and CDR2 LQKENI come from the germline V gene. This CDR3 contains 16 residues. The CDR3 here is CASSPVKRELSDEQFF. In DNA, the CDR3 is TGTGCCAGCTCACCGGTCAAGCGGGAGTTGTCAGATGAGCAGTTCTTC.